Below, one TCR beta chain is given with its context. This clonotype was observed a few times. Its antigen is still unknown. Base qualities are missing; no much larger clone stands one base away. The germline V gene yields SQVTM for CDR1 and ANQGSEA for CDR2. A distance of 12 bases separates the germline ends of V and J, which lose 5 bases and 4 bases respectively. Spanning cysteine to phenylalanine, the CDR3 consists of 12 amino acids. Here the CDR3 DNA is all that survives: 36 bases in frame from base 1. The source of the sample is a study of identical twins listed by TCRdb under 2016. Turning to the overall study: To test whether fetal clonotypes persist, this study deep-sequenced TCR alpha and beta repertoires from monozygotic twins, from unrelated adults of various ages, and from cord blood. To rule out contamination, the twin experiments were replicated at different times with different library preparation protocols.

The library was prepared using 5' RACE. Data came from an Illumina HiSeq 2000. A universal primer binding site was introduced by template switching, and a unique molecular identifier was present in the final cDNA, enabling accurate counting of TCR cDNA molecules. First-strand cDNA for TCR alpha and beta chains was synthesized from specific primers in the conserved constant-segment region. To control for contamination, every cDNA library was double barcoded, receiving both a SMART-Mk sample barcode and Illumina barcodes. Two successive PCR steps introduced TruSeq adapter sequences along with Illumina sample barcodes. The Illumina HiSeq platform was used with custom primers to sequence TCR alpha and beta cDNA libraries. In the original analysis: MiGEC was used to process raw reads and extract unique molecular identifiers, and MiXCR was used to find CDR3 positions. For each individual, recombination models were inferred using an EM algorithm with the repgenHMM and IGoR tools. The analysis of shared clonotypes was done with the tcR package in R, with sharing normalized by the product of cloneset sizes. Out-of-frame nonproductive sequences were analyzed to study raw recombination free of thymic and clonal selection effects. In TCRdb, the public reads were trimmed at Q25 with fastp and aligned with MiXCR, with productive beta chains retained. Records with the same CDR3 protein are collapsed into one entry carrying the most frequent genes and DNA. It is TCRdb's table, rather than the study itself, that gives the V and J calls and clone size. The sample includes approximately 490,000 distinct CDR3 sequences, with approximately 20% observed a single time. The ten largest clones add up to approximately 0.49% of the sample.

All donors were healthy Caucasians. Three pairs of female monozygotic twins, all aged roughly 18 to 29 years, made up the twin cohort. Positive isolation kits from Invitrogen were used to isolate the CD4+ and CD8+ T cell populations. Broad study findings and their caveats: In monozygotic twins, recombination models systematically underestimated out-of-frame TCR alpha sharing, but the models matched the sharing seen between unrelated individuals. The excess sharing between twins in beta out-of-frame sequences was weaker because fewer shared sequences reduced the signal-to-noise ratio. Abundant cord blood beta clonotypes had fewer insertions, young adult naive repertoires showed a similar but weaker trend, and memory repertoires showed no such trend. Zero-insertion analyses could be partly confounded by invariant T cells such as MAIT and iNKT, though diverse VJ usage argued against such confounding for most clonotypes. Because the same donors could not be followed over many years, the conclusions depended on cross-sectional statistical analysis. Compared with coincidental sharing between unrelated individuals, an excess of low generation-probability sequences was observed among out-of-frame TCR alpha sequences shared between twins.

The same data also went into a second study, on yellow fever vaccine responses in identical twins. As that second paper reports: According to the authors, in identical twins the way T cells responded to vaccination appeared partly convergent and partly personalized. In identical twins, the study followed T cell clones that responded to the vaccine with precision.

The chain joins TRBV29-1 to TRBJ2-7, with the D gene not confidently named. The sequencing sample was made of CD4+ T cells sorted from blood. This receptor was obtained from a woman younger than 30 in good health. This receptor carries the CDR3 CSVRAREYEQYF. The sequence in DNA is TGCAGCGTTAGGGCGCGAGAATACGAGCAGTACTTC.